This TCR beta chain was identified during a study of cytomegalovirus exposure and HLA in healthy donors. Study-wide points: The classifier was said to identify cytomegalovirus status with high specificity and sensitivity.

With 60 Vbeta and 13 Jbeta primers, the PCR was carried out. TCRdb's copy holds only in-frame clones and misses some; the assay was immunoSEQ multiplex PCR. The sample includes around 170,000 clones, 65% to 85% of them seen just once. A word on this clone: Its antigen is not identified.

The CDR3 length is 13 residues. CDR1 and CDR2 (germline): LGHNT, FRNRAP. Trimming cost V 8 bases and J 1 base, with 6 bases left between them. Donors likely had unrecorded immune exposures despite being nominally healthy when sampled. This receptor was obtained from a woman aged 45-65 years in good health and CMV-seropositive. The chain couples TRBV12-5 to TRBJ2-6, with no clear D. The sequencing input was PBMCs. The CDR3 DNA reads TGTGCTAGTTCCGAGTCTGGGGCCAACGTCCTGACTTTC. It is translated as CASSESGANVLTF.